A single sample is the source of the 18 T cell receptor beta chains below, sequenced in a study of blood T cell repertoires in COVID-19. Method: immunoSEQ multiplex PCR; TCRdb's copy keeps in-frame clones and lacks some. The table shows roughly 200,000 clones, with about 75% occurring only once. The sequencing input was peripheral blood. These receptors all stem from a woman between 50 and 59 years old with active or convalescent COVID-19.

The genes are TRBV5-1 and TRBJ1-3, with TRBD1 matching 7 bases. The CDR3 length is 16 residues. The V and J ends lost 4 bases and 0 bases, in that order; junction bases with no gene match: 7. Germline CDR1 and CDR2: SGHRS and YFSETQ. CDR3 bases: TGCGCCAGCAGCCTGGGACAGATATTCTCTGGAAACACCATATATTTT. This codes for CASSLGQIFSGNTIYF. The variable domain in full, with the rest retrieved from reference TRBV5-1 and TRBJ1-3, is KAGVTQTPRYLIKTRGQQVTLSCSPISGHRSVSWYQQTPGQGLQFLFEYFSETQRNKGNFPGRFSGRQFSNSRSEMNVSTLELGDSALYLCASSLGQIFSGNTIYFGEGSWLTVV.

The chain uses TRBV25-1 and TRBJ1-1, with TRBD1 matching over 7 bases. J was trimmed by 3 bases and V by 7 bases; bases with no gene match: 11. CDR1 is MGHDK and CDR2 is SYGVNS in the germline V gene. This CDR3 is built from 15 residues. CDR3 nucleotides: TGTGCCAGCAAGAGGAGGGGGCTGGTAGACACTGAAGCTTTCTTT. This translates into CASKRRGLVDTEAFF.

This clone was seen only a few times. The rearrangement links TRBV4-2 to TRBJ2-3; D may be TRBD1 (6 bases). Germline CDR1 LGHNA, CDR2 YNFKEQ. Trimming stripped 5 bases from V and 5 bases from J, with 17 bases between. The CDR3 totals 15 residues. CDR3 coding DNA: TGTGCCAGCAGCGATGTTGGGGGCGCGGGAGATACGCAGTATTTT. Translated: CASSDVGGAGDTQYF.

This chain links TRBV11-2 with TRBJ2-3; TRBD1 is a possible D gene (8 bases). Trimming took 6 bases from V and 0 from J, leaving 22 bases between them. The germline V gene has CDR1 SGHAT and CDR2 FQNNGV. There are 18 residues in the CDR3. DNA for the CDR3: TGTGCCAGCAGTCCCTTGAGCGGGACAGGTGGCAGCACAGATACGCAGTATTTT. This codes for CASSPLSGTGGSTDTQYF.

The V and J genes are TRBV9 and TRBJ2-2, with TRBD2 matching over 9 bases. This CDR3 comprises 17 residues. With V trimmed by 9 bases and J by 2 bases, 14 bases remained unmatched. The germline gives CDR1 SGDLS, CDR2 YYNGEE. The CDR3 loop is CATGTSRTERNTGELFF. CDR3 sequence (DNA): TGTGCCACCGGGACTAGCAGGACCGAGCGAAACACCGGGGAGCTGTTTTTT.

The rearrangement uses TRBV27 and TRBJ1-5; no reliable D call. The CDR3 contains 13 residues. Germline CDR1 MNHEY, CDR2 SMNVEV (reference sequence). V shed 2 bases and J shed 4 bases, with 6 bases lying between them. In DNA form, the CDR3 reads TGTGCCAGCAGTTTAGTAACAAATCAGCCCCAGCATTTT. This translates into CASSLVTNQPQHF.

This clone was picked up a small number of times. V and J are TRBV7-2 and TRBJ2-1; D uncertain. V was trimmed by 5 bases and J by 1 base, leaving 12 bases between them. From germline, CDR1 is SGHTA and CDR2 FQGNSA. This CDR3 spans 15 amino acids. The CDR3 region has the DNA TGTGCCAGCAGCGTAACGAGATTTTCCTACAATGAGCAGTTCTTC. Translation: CASSVTRFSYNEQFF.

The chain is built from TRBV18 and TRBJ2-5, with 10 positions matching TRBD1. CDR3 length: 17 residues. In germline, CDR1 is KGHSH, CDR2 LQKENI. With V trimmed by 3 bases and J by 4 bases, 11 bases remained unmatched. The CDR3 DNA follows: TGTGCCAGCTCACCCATACCATTGACAGGGGGCTCAGAGACCCAGTACTTC. This encodes CASSPIPLTGGSETQYF. The full variable domain, its missing parts supplied by reference TRBV18 and TRBJ2-5, is NAGVMQNPRHLVRRRGQEARLRCSPMKGHSHVYWYRQLPEEGLKFMVYLQKENIIDESGMPKERFSAEFPKEGPSILRIQQVVRGDSAAYFCASSPIPLTGGSETQYFGPGTRLLVL.

In nucleotides, the CDR3 is TGTGCCAGCAGGGAGACGGGCAATCAGCCCCAGCATTTT. Translated: CASRETGNQPQHF. This chain joins TRBV6-5 and TRBJ1-5; D gene ambiguous. The V end was cut by 6 bases, the J end by 2 bases, with 8 bases between. Germline V gene lookup returns CDR1 MNHEY and CDR2 SVGAGI. The CDR3 consists of 13 residues.

The count of this clone is one. This chain connects TRBV15 to TRBJ2-2; TRBD1 might be the D (5 bases). The CDR3 spans 15 residues. Germline CDR1 reads LNHNV; CDR2 reads YYDKDF (reference sequence). The germline V and J ends were trimmed by 0 bases and 7 bases, with 12 bases remaining between them. CDR3 coding DNA: TGTGCCACCAGCAGAGATCGGACATCGGGCGGGGAGCTGTTTTTT. It encodes CATSRDRTSGGELFF.

The chain employs TRBV6-2 or TRBV6-3 and TRBJ1-3; D is unresolved. The CDR3 has 16 amino acids. CDR1 and CDR2 (germline): MNHEY, SVGEGT. V lost 0 bases to trimming and J lost 0 bases, with 9 bases between them. The CDR3 nucleotides are TGTGCCAGCAGTTACTCCGACTTTGACTCTGGAAACACCATATATTTT. Its protein is CASSYSDFDSGNTIYF.

The chain has TRBV27 and TRBJ2-1; the match to TRBD2 covers 13 bases. The CDR3 covers 15 residues. CDR1 and CDR2 (germline): MNHEY, SMNVEV (reference sequence). V lost 2 bases and J lost 7; bases outside the gene matches: 2. For the CDR3, the DNA is TGTGCCAGCAGTTTAGGGACTAGCGGGATTAATGAGCAGTTCTTC. Protein sequence: CASSLGTSGINEQFF.

The J gene is TRBJ2-6, the V gene TRBV7-2; TRBD2 matches at 7 bases. The germline V gene encodes CDR1 SGHTA and CDR2 FQGNSA. The CDR3 is 18 residues long. The trim removed 5 bases at V and 0 bases at J, leaving 10 bases unmatched. Here the CDR3 reads CASSPVVGGLSGANVLTF. As DNA, the CDR3 is TGTGCCAGCAGCCCCGTTGTGGGAGGGCTCTCTGGGGCCAACGTCCTGACTTTC.

This clone is deemed medium-sized. V gene TRBV6-5 combines with J gene TRBJ2-6; D is perhaps TRBD2 (5 bases). Trimming removed 7 bases at V and 4 bases at J, with 14 bases between. Germline V CDR1 and CDR2: MNHEY, SVGAGI. The CDR3 length is 15 residues. The CDR3 bases are TGTGCCAGCATGGGAGACCTTACCGGGGCCAACGTCCTGACTTTC. Its protein product is CASMGDLTGANVLTF.

The V call is TRBV27, the J call TRBJ1-4, with D possibly matching TRBD1 (5 bases). The CDR3 spans 14 residues. V was pared by 3 bases and J by 8 bases, with 13 bases between. Germline-derived CDR1 and CDR2 are MNHEY and SMNVEV (reference sequence). As DNA, the CDR3 is TGTGCCAGCAGTTTGGGCGCCGGGGGGGAAAAACTGTTTTTT. It encodes CASSLGAGGEKLFF.

This clone has only a few counts. The gene calls are TRBV19 and TRBJ2-1, with D uncertain. Germline CDR1 LNHDA, CDR2 SQIVND (reference sequence). Trimming stripped 4 bases from V and 0 bases from J, with 19 bases between. The CDR3 sequence is 18 residues long. The CDR3, as DNA: TGTGCCAGTAGTACCCAAGCCTTGACTCGCGGCTCCTACAATGAGCAGTTCTTC. Translated, it gives CASSTQALTRGSYNEQFF.

V is TRBV25-1 and J is TRBJ1-1, with a tentative D call TRBD1 (6 bases). V dropped 4 bases and J dropped 6 bases, with 15 bases sitting between them. The length of the CDR3 is 14 residues. CDR1 and CDR2 from the germline V gene are MGHDK and SYGVNS. The CDR3 spells CASSVSGTIPEAFF. For the CDR3, the DNA is TGTGCCAGCAGTGTGTCAGGGACAATCCCTGAAGCTTTCTTT.

The J gene is TRBJ2-2, the V gene TRBV21-1; the table assigns TRBD1, which was not confirmed against the DNA. TRBV21-1 is noted as a pseudogene. The CDR3 is 15 amino acids. CDR3 loop: CASSNLQGDAGELFF. CDR3 DNA sequence: TGTGCCAGCAGCAATTTACAGGGAGATGCCGGGGAGCTGTTTTTT.